This T cell receptor (beta chain) comes out of a study of Ad26.COV2.S vaccination and SARS-CoV-2 variants. General study points: Substantial response breadth was reportedly seen for spike-specific CD8+ and CD4+ T cells after vaccination. Vaccinees showed greater spike-specific TCR breadth than placebo recipients. Total T cell responses were possibly underestimated by TCR breadth and depth analyses.

Trimming cost V 4 bases and J 7 bases; bases outside gene matches: 9. The germline gives CDR1 MDHEN, CDR2 SYDVKM. The CDR3 is 15 amino acids. Treatment indicated: 15 to 20 received Ad26.COV2.S at low or high dose, single or two shots; roughly five received placebo; per-sample allocation not given. Samples came from day 63 after the first vaccine or placebo injection. An Ad26 vector expressing Wuhan-strain SARS-CoV-2 spike constituted the vaccine. A remark on this clone: Its antigen is as yet unknown.

Generated by immunoSEQ multiplex PCR, the TCRdb table keeps only in-frame clones and is missing some. The sample consists of about 350,000 clones, about 86% of them appearing once. This rearrangement joins TRBV28 to TRBJ1-4; 7 nucleotides align to TRBD1. The specimen was peripheral blood, collected in a trial of Ad26.COV2.S vaccine versus placebo. The TCR comes from a person aged 18 to 59 who received the Ad26.COV2.S COVID-19 vaccine or a placebo. CDR3 sequence (DNA): TGTGCCAGCAGTTCCCCGACAGGGATTGGTGAAAAACTGTTTTTT. Its translation: CASSSPTGIGEKLFF.